The rows below give T cell receptor beta chains drawn from one sample of a study of blood T cell repertoires in COVID-19. Measured with immunoSEQ multiplex PCR; TCRdb has only the in-frame clones, and not every one. The top ten clones hold 3.5% to 4.5% of a sample with 250,000 or so clones, almost 85% of them seen once. Sequences were obtained from peripheral blood. The receptor set was obtained from a man in his forties or fifties with acute or convalescent COVID-19. Both conserved end residues are part of each CDR3. Fields, in order: V gene, J gene, CDR3 protein.

TRBV19	TRBJ1-1	CASSRDRGMNTEAFF
TRBV2	TRBJ1-1	CASSISGGNTEAFF
TRBV18	TRBJ2-2	CASSPMNSNTGELFF
TRBV30	TRBJ2-7	CAWSVGQGPYEQYF
TRBV6-5	TRBJ1-2	CASTPTGGPRGGYTF
TRBV11-2	TRBJ2-1	CASSPADSYNEQFF
TRBV6-5	TRBJ1-2	CASTRPGHGYTF
TRBV28	TRBJ2-7	CASRTGTPNEQYF
TRBV11-3	TRBJ1-6	CASSPNRVGSPLHF
TRBV7-9	TRBJ2-5	CASGGVRGAQETQYF
TRBV19	TRBJ2-7	CASSPIAGAPYEQYF
TRBV6-6	TRBJ2-1	CASTPPGNGYNEQFF
TRBV12-3/TRBV12-4	TRBJ1-1	CASSLSGRSQAFF
TRBV28	TRBJ1-5	CAAWNRGSGKPQHF
TRBV24-1	TRBJ2-1	CATSVAGDTYNEQFF
TRBV10-2	TRBJ1-6	CASRDRGRPYNSPLHF
TRBV7-8	TRBJ2-1	CASSGLAGGGAYNEQFF
TRBV11-1	TRBJ2-1	CASSPIAGTGDEQFF
TRBV6-5	TRBJ2-7	CALSAPYEQYF
TRBV29-1	TRBJ1-1	CSVARNTEAFF
TRBV6-6	TRBJ1-1	CASSYSGGGTEAFF
TRBV18	TRBJ1-2	CASKRGTGGDYGYTF
TRBV19	TRBJ1-4	CASIPLGGGKLFF
TRBV27	TRBJ2-6	CASSRQGPSSGANVLTF
TRBV20-1	TRBJ1-1	CSAREHTEAFF
TRBV6-5	TRBJ1-2	CASSPVGGANYGYTF
TRBV28	TRBJ2-1	CASSFPLSYNEQFF
TRBV9	TRBJ2-1	CASSVGLADYNEQFF